This T cell receptor (beta chain) is drawn from a study of cytomegalovirus exposure and HLA in healthy donors. The CDR3 sequence is 15 residues long. V lost 2 bases to trimming and J lost 6 bases, with 14 bases between them. Germline CDR1 and CDR2: SGDLS and YYNGEE. Study-wide findings and caveats: Reported performance of the classifier showed diagnosis of cytomegalovirus status with high specificity and sensitivity. Judged likely to be a sequencing artifact was a cluster of highly shared sequence variants.

The primer mix had 60 Vbeta and 13 Jbeta primers. TCRdb's copy holds only in-frame clones and misses some; the assay was immunoSEQ multiplex PCR. The sample holds nearly 200,000 clones; roughly 80% are singletons and the top ten take over 2%. Worth noting for this clone: What it recognizes is unknown.

Sequenced material: PBMCs. This TCR was sampled from a woman in her twenties or thirties in good health and CMV-seropositive. This chain joins TRBV9 and TRBJ2-2; tentatively, D is TRBD1 (6 bases). The CDR3 loop is CASSVATGFSGELFF. The CDR3 coding sequence is TGTGCCAGCAGCGTCGCTACAGGGTTCTCCGGGGAGCTGTTTTTT.